This T cell receptor (beta chain) was identified in a study of ipilimumab plus nivolumab after autologous stem cell transplantation. The overall study: The DLBCL group included primary refractory and relapsed cases. Study-level findings and limits: The authors say TCR, Treg and microbiome findings warrant further study.

Germline CDR1 MNHEY, CDR2 SVGAGI. This CDR3 region has 14 residues. V was trimmed by 2 bases and J by 8 bases, leaving 13 bases between them. On this clone: Its specificity is unknown.

The repertoire was sequenced with immunoSEQ multiplex PCR; TCRdb's copy has only in-frame clones and lacks some. The table includes more than 20,000 clones, 70% to 80% detected once. Starting 14 to 28 days after autologous transplant, ipilimumab 1 mg/kg was given. Through week 26, nivolumab 3 mg/kg IV was given weeks 1, 4, 7, 10, then biweekly. This rearrangement joins TRBV6-5 to TRBJ2-1, with a possible D match to TRBD2 (5 bases). This sample comprised PBMCs, obtained in a trial of ipilimumab plus nivolumab as post-transplant consolidation. The receptor was derived from a male donor with diffuse large B-cell lymphoma. The CDR3 loop reads CASSYRREGDEQFF. CDR3 coding DNA: TGTGCCAGCAGTTACCGACGCGAGGGCGATGAGCAGTTCTTC.